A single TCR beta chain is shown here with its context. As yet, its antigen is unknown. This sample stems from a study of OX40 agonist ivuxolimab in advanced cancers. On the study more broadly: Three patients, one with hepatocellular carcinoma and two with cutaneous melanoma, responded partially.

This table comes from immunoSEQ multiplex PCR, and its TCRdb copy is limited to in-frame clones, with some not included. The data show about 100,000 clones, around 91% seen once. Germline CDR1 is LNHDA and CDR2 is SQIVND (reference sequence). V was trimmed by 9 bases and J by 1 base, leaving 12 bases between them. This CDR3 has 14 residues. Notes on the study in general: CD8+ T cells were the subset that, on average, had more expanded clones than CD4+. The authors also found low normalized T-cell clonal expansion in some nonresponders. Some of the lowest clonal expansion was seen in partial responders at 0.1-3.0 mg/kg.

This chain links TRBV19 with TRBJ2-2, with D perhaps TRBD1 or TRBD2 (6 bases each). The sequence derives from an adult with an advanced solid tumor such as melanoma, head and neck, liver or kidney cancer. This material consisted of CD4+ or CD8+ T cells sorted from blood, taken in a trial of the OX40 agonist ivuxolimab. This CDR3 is CASRGRENTGELFF. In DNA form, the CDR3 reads TGTGCCAGCCGGGGGCGGGAGAACACCGGGGAGCTGTTTTTT.